Presented here are 21 T cell receptor beta chains from one specimen sequenced in a study of CD8 T cells in ankylosing spondylitis. Their antigens are not known. TCRdb re-called the 5' RACE reads with MiXCR, one entry per CDR3 protein. The sample lists 700,000 or so distinct CDR3 sequences, around 20% occurring once. The study, taken as a whole, reports: Made up of under ten highly homologous variants, a TCR beta motif appeared characteristic of ankylosing spondylitis blood.

The sample was blood, either unsorted or a sorted T cell fraction (not recorded which). The receptor set was obtained from a male donor with ankylosing spondylitis.

This clonotype was counted only a few times. The chain couples TRBV28 to TRBJ2-7; D remains unclear. The V end lost 2 bases, the J end lost 3 bases, and 11 bases lay between the germline ends. CDR3 length equals 14 residues. Germline CDR1 reads MDHEN; CDR2 reads SYDVKM. CDR3 nucleotides: TGTGCCAGCAGTTTAGGGTCAGTTCTCTACGAGCAGTACTTC. It translates to CASSLGSVLYEQYF.

The genes are TRBV20-1 and TRBJ2-3; D ambiguous. CDR1 is DFQATT and CDR2 is SNEGSKA in the germline V gene (reference sequence). Trimming stripped 2 bases from V and 2 bases from J, with 8 bases between. The CDR3 covers 13 residues. CDR3 region: CSARPEYTDTQYF. As DNA, the CDR3 is TGCAGTGCTAGACCTGAATACACAGATACGCAGTATTTT.

A few counts support this clonotype. V gene TRBV29-1 combines with J gene TRBJ1-1; 7 nucleotides agree with TRBD1. CDR3 size: 16 residues. The J segment lost 0 bases and the V segment lost 7 bases, leaving 14 bases of the junction unmatched. CDR1 SQVTM and CDR2 ANQGSEA come from the germline V gene. CDR3: CSASPGGSKVNTEAFF. Written as DNA, the CDR3 is TGCAGCGCATCACCAGGGGGTTCGAAGGTGAACACTGAAGCTTTCTTT.

In its sample, this clonotype was seen a few times. The V gene is TRBV2, the J gene TRBJ2-5; no clear D. The CDR3 extends over 14 amino acids. CDR1 SNHLY and CDR2 FYNNEI come from the germline V gene. V was cut by 6 bases and J by 2 bases, with 13 bases left in between. The CDR3 DNA follows: TGTGCCAGCAGACGCGGAGAGACTCAAGAGACCCAGTACTTC. Protein: CASRRGETQETQYF.

The chain has TRBV6-1 and TRBJ2-1; 11 nucleotides agree with TRBD2. The germline V gene has CDR1 MNHNS and CDR2 SASEGT. The CDR3 sequence is 16 residues long. The trim removed 4 bases at V and 6 bases at J, leaving 8 bases unmatched. This chain's CDR3 is CASSATLAGAPNEQFF. The CDR3, as DNA: TGTGCCAGCAGTGCGACACTAGCGGGAGCTCCCAATGAGCAGTTCTTC.

The rearrangement links TRBV24-1 to TRBJ2-3, with 11 bases that match TRBD2. CDR1 is KGHDR and CDR2 is SFDVKD in the germline V gene. The trim removed 2 bases at V and 4 bases at J, leaving 4 bases unmatched. The CDR3 loop spans 16 amino acids. CDR3 sequence reads: CATSDYLLAGADTQYF. The CDR3 coding sequence is TGTGCCACCAGTGATTACTTACTAGCGGGGGCAGATACGCAGTATTTT.

With regard to this clonotype: The final CDR3 position lacks the conserved phenylalanine or tryptophan, pointing to a likely read error. V is TRBV12-3 or TRBV12-4 and J is TRBJ2-3; 13 bases map to TRBD2. The junction had 5 bases not matched to a gene; V was cut back by 4 bases and J by 4 bases. This CDR3 is built from 16 residues. CDR3 bases: TGTGCCAGCAGTTCGTACGGGACTAGCGGGGCAGATACGCAGTATTAT. It is translated as CASSSYGTSGADTQYY.

The sample holds a few counts of this clonotype. This chain connects TRBV2 to TRBJ2-7, with TRBD2 matching over 12 bases. Germline CDR1 and CDR2: SNHLY and FYNNEI. Trimming cost V 7 bases and J 0 bases; bases outside gene matches: 4. There are 15 residues in the CDR3. CDR3 loop: CASTLTSGSSYEQYF. The CDR3 DNA sequence: TGTGCCAGCACCCTGACTAGCGGGAGCTCCTACGAGCAGTACTTC.

This clonotype was found many times. The V call is TRBV29-1, the J call TRBJ2-3; possibly TRBD1 for D (6 bases). Germline CDR1 and CDR2: SQVTM and ANQGSEA. The V end lost 7 bases, the J end lost 0 bases, and 11 bases lay between the germline ends. This CDR3 region has 13 residues. The CDR3 nucleotides are TGCAGCGCCCACAGGGCTAGCACAGATACGCAGTATTTT. Amino acid sequence: CSAHRASTDTQYF.

This clonotype was picked up a small number of times. The chain employs TRBV11-2 and TRBJ2-7; D may be TRBD1 (6 bases). Trimming removed 5 bases at V and 3 bases at J, with 14 bases between. Germline CDR1 reads SGHAT; CDR2 reads FQNNGV. The CDR3 is 14 amino acids. CDR3 in amino acids: CASSQGYSFYEQYF. The DNA for the CDR3 is TGTGCCAGCAGCCAGGGGTACAGCTTCTACGAGCAGTACTTC.

This clonotype was found a few times. The chain couples TRBV5-1 to TRBJ2-3, with unresolved D. Trimming took 6 bases from V and 6 from J, leaving 20 bases between them. Looked up from germline, CDR1 is SGHRS and CDR2 is YFSETQ. CDR3 length equals 15 residues. This CDR3 reads CASTSRSSPTDTQYF. The CDR3 coding sequence is TGCGCCAGCACCTCTCGAAGTTCCCCCACGGATACGCAGTATTTT.

This clonotype was seen a handful of times. DNA of the CDR3: TGTGCCAGCAGTGACATTGTGGGAGAAGAGCAGTTCTTC. It codes for CASSDIVGEEQFF. This chain joins TRBV6-4 and TRBJ2-1; a weak D match, TRBD2 (5 bases). V was cut by 2 bases and J by 10 bases, with 12 bases left in between. CDR3 length: 13 residues. Per the germline V gene, CDR1 is MRHNA and CDR2 is SNTAGT.

The gene calls are TRBV12-3 or TRBV12-4 and TRBJ2-3; the D gene could be TRBD1 or TRBD2 (5 bases each). This CDR3 contains 17 residues. With 2 bases removed from V and 6 bases from J, the gap between germline ends came to 21 bases. CDR3 DNA sequence: TGTGCCAGCAGTTTAATGGGCAGGGTGAGGGCCCGGGATACGCAGTATTTT. Its protein is CASSLMGRVRARDTQYF.

This clonotype occurred a few times. The chain carries TRBV5-1 and TRBJ1-2, with D possibly TRBD1 on 5 matching bases. Between the trimmed V and J ends, which lost 1 base and 7 bases, there was a span of 14 bases. CDR1 and CDR2 from the germline V gene are SGHRS and YFSETQ. The CDR3 is made up of 14 amino acids. The CDR3: CASSLFGDGGGYTF. In DNA form, the CDR3 reads TGCGCCAGCAGCTTGTTCGGGGATGGGGGTGGCTACACCTTC.

This clonotype was seen a handful of times. This chain joins TRBV6-5 and TRBJ2-1; D gene ambiguous. V lost 1 base to trimming and J lost 6 bases, with 4 bases between them. This CDR3 is 12 amino acids long. Germline values: CDR1 MNHEY, CDR2 SVGAGI. CDR3 loop: CASSYYGNEQFF. DNA of the CDR3: TGTGCCAGCAGTTACTATGGCAATGAGCAGTTCTTC.

The V and J genes are TRBV4-2 and TRBJ2-1, with D perhaps matching TRBD1 (7 bases). Trimming removed 0 bases at V and 4 bases at J, with 16 bases between. Germline V gene lookup returns CDR1 LGHNA and CDR2 YNFKEQ. This CDR3 region has 17 residues. The CDR3 sequence: CASSQDFQGGSYNEQFF. CDR3 coding DNA: TGTGCCAGCAGCCAAGATTTTCAGGGGGGATCATACAATGAGCAGTTCTTC.

The chain has TRBV3-1 and TRBJ2-1, with 11 bases aligning to TRBD2. With V trimmed by 1 base and J by 12 bases, 5 bases remained unmatched. Germline assignment: CDR1 LGHDT and CDR2 YNNKEL (reference sequence). This CDR3 has 14 amino acids. The CDR3 DNA reads as TGTGCCAGCAGCCAAGGGCTAGCGGGAGGACCGCAGTTCTTC. As protein: CASSQGLAGGPQFF.

This clonotype has only a few counts. In DNA, the CDR3 is TGCAGTGCTAGAGATAGACGGGGGGCCAATGAGCAGTTCTTC. Amino acid sequence: CSARDRRGANEQFF. The V and J genes are TRBV20-1 and TRBJ2-1, with a tentative D call TRBD2 (7 bases). The CDR3 extends over 14 amino acids. Germline V gene sequence: CDR1 DFQATT, CDR2 SNEGSKA (reference sequence). Trimming removed 0 bases at V and 6 bases at J, with 12 bases between.

This clonotype turned up a few times. V usage is TRBV6-4 and J usage is TRBJ2-1; the D gene is possibly TRBD2 (5 bases). Per the germline V gene, CDR1 is MRHNA and CDR2 is SNTAGT. The CDR3 is 13 amino acids. The V gene lost 4 bases and the J gene lost 5 bases, with 9 bases spanning the gap. The CDR3 DNA reads as TGTGCCAGCAGTGGGGGAGCCAACAATGAGCAGTTCTTC. As protein: CASSGGANNEQFF.

The chain couples TRBV15 to TRBJ2-7; tentative D call: TRBD2 (7 bases). The CDR3 has 15 residues. The germline V and J ends were trimmed by 6 bases and 3 bases, with 18 bases remaining between them. CDR1 is LNHNV and CDR2 is YYDKDF in the germline V gene (reference sequence). CDR3 residues: CATSMSGGGYYEQYF. For the CDR3, the DNA is TGTGCCACCAGTATGTCGGGGGGCGGCTACTACGAGCAGTACTTC.

This clonotype came up many times. V is TRBV12-3 or TRBV12-4 and J is TRBJ2-7, with D hard to call. V was trimmed by 4 bases and J by 7 bases, leaving 8 bases between them. The CDR3 loop spans 11 amino acids. The CDR3 is CASSYTAEQYF. DNA for the CDR3: TGTGCCAGCAGTTACACAGCGGAGCAGTACTTC.